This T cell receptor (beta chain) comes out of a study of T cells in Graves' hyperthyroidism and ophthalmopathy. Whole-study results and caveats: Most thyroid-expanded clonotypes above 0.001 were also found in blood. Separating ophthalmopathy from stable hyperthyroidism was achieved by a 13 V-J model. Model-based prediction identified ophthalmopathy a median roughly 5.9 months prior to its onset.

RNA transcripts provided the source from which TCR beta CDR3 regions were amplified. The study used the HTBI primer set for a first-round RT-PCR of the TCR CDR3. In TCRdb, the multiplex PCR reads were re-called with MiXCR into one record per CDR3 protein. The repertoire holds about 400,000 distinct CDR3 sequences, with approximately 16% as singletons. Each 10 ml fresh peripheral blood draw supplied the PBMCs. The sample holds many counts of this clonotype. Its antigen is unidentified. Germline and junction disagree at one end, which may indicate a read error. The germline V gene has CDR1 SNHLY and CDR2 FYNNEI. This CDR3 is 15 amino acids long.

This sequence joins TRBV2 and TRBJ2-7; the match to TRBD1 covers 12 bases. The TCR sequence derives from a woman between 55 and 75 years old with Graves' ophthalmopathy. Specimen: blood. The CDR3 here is CASREGTGGFYEQYF. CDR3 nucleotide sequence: TGTGCCAGCAGAGAAGGGACAGGGGGCTTCTACGAGCAGTACTTC.